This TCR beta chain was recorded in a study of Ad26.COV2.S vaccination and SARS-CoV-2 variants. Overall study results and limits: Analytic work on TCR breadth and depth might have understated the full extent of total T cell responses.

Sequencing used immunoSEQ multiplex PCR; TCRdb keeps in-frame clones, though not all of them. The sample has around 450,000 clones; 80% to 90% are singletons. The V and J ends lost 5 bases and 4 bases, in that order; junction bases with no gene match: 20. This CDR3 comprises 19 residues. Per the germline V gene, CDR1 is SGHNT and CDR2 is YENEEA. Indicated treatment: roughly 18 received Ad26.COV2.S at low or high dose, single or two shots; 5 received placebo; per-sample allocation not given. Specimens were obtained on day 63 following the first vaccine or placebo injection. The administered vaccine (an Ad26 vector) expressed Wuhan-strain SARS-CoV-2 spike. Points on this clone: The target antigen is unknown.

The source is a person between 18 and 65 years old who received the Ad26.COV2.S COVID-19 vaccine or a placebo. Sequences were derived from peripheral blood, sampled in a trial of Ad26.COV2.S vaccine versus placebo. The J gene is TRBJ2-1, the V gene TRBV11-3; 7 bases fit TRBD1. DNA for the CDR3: TGTGCCAGCAGCCCAGGGGGATGGCTAGGGAGACAGGGATACAATGAGCAGTTCTTC. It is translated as CASSPGGWLGRQGYNEQFF. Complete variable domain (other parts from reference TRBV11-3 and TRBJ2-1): EAGVVQSPRYKIIEKKQPVAFWCNPISGHNTLYWYLQNLGQGPELLIRYENEEAVDDSQLPKDRFSAERLKGVDSTLKIQPAELGDSAVYLCASSPGGWLGRQGYNEQFFGPGTRLTVL.